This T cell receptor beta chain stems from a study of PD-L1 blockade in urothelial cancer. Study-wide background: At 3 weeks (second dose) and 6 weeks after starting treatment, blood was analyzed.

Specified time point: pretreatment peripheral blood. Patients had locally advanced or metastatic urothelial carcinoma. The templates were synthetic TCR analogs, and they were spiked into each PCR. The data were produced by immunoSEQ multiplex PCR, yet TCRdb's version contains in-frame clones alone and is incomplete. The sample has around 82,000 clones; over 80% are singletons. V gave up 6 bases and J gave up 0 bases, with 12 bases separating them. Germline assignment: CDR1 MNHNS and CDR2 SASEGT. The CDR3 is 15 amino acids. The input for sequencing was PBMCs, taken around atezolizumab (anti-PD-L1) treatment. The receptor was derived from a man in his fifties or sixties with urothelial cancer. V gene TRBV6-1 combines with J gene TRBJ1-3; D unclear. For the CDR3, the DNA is TGTGCCAGCAGCGACAATAGATACTCTGGAAACACCATATATTTT. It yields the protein CASSDNRYSGNTIYF.